Below, 23 T cell receptor beta chains from the same sample are listed, as sequenced in a study of CD4 and CD8 cells across lung adenocarcinoma regions (dated by TCRdb to 2017 to 2018). Library creation used PCR. Reads for this sample came from a HiSeq X Ten. TCRdb trimmed public reads at Q25 via fastp, called clones via MiXCR and kept in-frame beta chains. Merged by CDR3 protein, the rows form single entries marked with the most common genes and DNA. This sample has some 23,000 distinct CDR3 sequences in its table, and around half of those were observed once. The ten largest clones take up 45% to 60% of the sample. Material for sequencing was CD8+ T cells from the center of a lung tumor. The sample's cell subset or site, from its label and the paper: tumor center region. Every receptor here comes from a male donor with lung adenocarcinoma. The CD4 and CD8 labels of this study may be unreliable.

CDR3: CASRTGGPYTGELFF. DNA for the CDR3: TGCGCCAGCAGAACGGGAGGGCCATACACCGGGGAGCTGTTTTTT. The V call is TRBV10-2, the J call TRBJ2-2; 8 bases match TRBD2. The CDR3 runs 15 residues. CDR1 is WSHSY, CDR2 SAAADI, per germline. V shed 6 bases, J shed 3 bases, and the junction held 6 bases outside the gene matches.

This sequence joins TRBV4-2 and TRBJ1-4; 7 nucleotides agree with TRBD1. V lost 3 bases to trimming and J lost 8 bases; unmatched junction nucleotides: 9. Germline assignment: CDR1 LGHNA and CDR2 YNFKEQ. This CDR3 has 15 amino acids. The CDR3 DNA reads as TGTGCCAGCAGCCAGGGGGACAGTGGAGCGGAAAAACTGTTTTTT. Protein product: CASSQGDSGAEKLFF.

The chain has TRBV6-5 and TRBJ2-4; 10 nucleotides align to TRBD2. CDR3 size: 16 residues. V gave up 3 bases and J gave up 13 bases; unmatched junction bases: 15. From germline, CDR1 is MNHEY and CDR2 SVGAGI. CDR3 nucleotide sequence: TGTGCCAGCAGTTATCGGACTAGCGGTAGGAAAAGCACCCAGTACTTC. It translates to CASSYRTSGRKSTQYF.

The chain employs TRBV10-1 and TRBJ2-1; no definite D call. The CDR3 covers 14 residues. The V and J ends lost 3 bases and 5 bases respectively, with 11 bases between them. Germline V gene data show CDR1 as WNHNN and CDR2 as SYGVQD (reference sequence). The CDR3 DNA reads as TGCGCCAGCAGTGAAGGAAATTTGGACAATGAGCAGTTCTTC. Residues: CASSEGNLDNEQFF.

The rearrangement uses TRBV10-2 and TRBJ2-3; 7 bases match TRBD1. Germline lookup yields CDR1 WSHSY and CDR2 SAAADI. With 3 bases clipped from V and 7 bases from J, the junction kept 13 bases outside the gene matches. The CDR3 consists of 16 residues. The CDR3 bases are TGCGCCAGCAGTGAACAGGGGCTGTGGGCCGAAAATACGCAGTATTTT. Translation gives CASSEQGLWAENTQYF.

This clonotype has only a few counts. It may be a read error: a sequence one base away is much more abundant. The rearrangement uses TRBV6-1 and TRBJ2-1; TRBD1 matches at 7 bases. Losses at the gene ends were 6 bases for V and 10 bases for J; bases not matched to a gene: 9. This CDR3 has 13 amino acids. Germline values: CDR1 MNHNS, CDR2 SASEGT. CDR3 bases: TGTGCCAGCAGGGACAGGTACTCCTACGAGCAGTTCTTC. Its protein is CASRDRYSYEQFF.

Comments on this clonotype: Germline and junction disagree at one end, which may indicate a read error. The gene calls are TRBV6-1 and TRBJ2-5; 8 bases line up with TRBD2. This CDR3 comprises 16 residues. The germline V gene encodes CDR1 MNHNS and CDR2 SASEGT. The CDR3 is CASGDVAGGHQDTQYF. The CDR3 nucleotides read TGTGCCAGCGGGGATGTCGCGGGAGGCCACCAAGATACCCAGTATTTC.

This clonotype was counted ten times or more. The genes are TRBV4-1 and TRBJ2-2, with D hard to call. Germline CDR1 and CDR2: MGHRA and YSYEKL. Trimming took 0 bases from V and 6 from J, leaving 8 bases between them. This CDR3 has 14 residues. CDR3 sequence reads: CASSQDRTAGELFF. The CDR3 DNA sequence: TGCGCCAGCAGCCAAGACAGGACGGCCGGGGAGCTGTTTTTT.

The chain combines TRBV28 with TRBJ2-3; perhaps TRBD2 as D (6 bases). The ends were cut back, 5 bases at V and 3 bases at J, with 15 bases in the middle. CDR1 and CDR2 from the germline V gene are MDHEN and SYDVKM. The CDR3 contains 15 residues. As DNA, the CDR3 is TGTGCCAGCAGTCCCCCCACCGGACTAACAGATACGCAGTATTTT. Amino acids: CASSPPTGLTDTQYF.

Details on this clonotype: One end of the junction fails to match germline, which may point to a read error. This chain joins TRBV7-2 and TRBJ2-3; 9 bases fit TRBD1. Germline V CDR1 and CDR2: SGHTA, FQGNSA. The CDR3 spans 14 residues. As DNA, the CDR3 is TGTGCCAGCACCGCGACAGGGGGGAGCGACACGCAGTATTTC. Translating it yields CASTATGGSDTQYF. Together with reference TRBV7-2 and TRBJ2-3, the CDR3 gives the full variable domain: GAGVSQSPSNKVTEKGKDVELRCDPISGHTALYWYRQSLGQGLEFLIYFQGNSAPDKSGLPSDRFSAERTGGSVSTLTIQRTQQEDSAVYLCASTATGGSDTQYFGPGTRLTVL.

On this clonotype: Mismatch with germline at one junction end may stem from a read error. V gene TRBV10-3 combines with J gene TRBJ2-4; D may match TRBD1 or TRBD2 (5 bases each). This CDR3 has 17 amino acids. CDR1 is ENHRY, CDR2 SYGVKD, per germline. The CDR3: CAISGATGPSAKDTQYF. As DNA, the CDR3 is TGTGCCATCAGTGGGGCAACGGGGCCGAGTGCCAAAGACACGCAGTATTTC.

This clonotype has a handful of counts. The chain recombines TRBV27 with TRBJ2-1, with no clear D. V gave up 4 bases and J gave up 7 bases, with 11 bases separating them. CDR1 MNHEY and CDR2 SMNVEV come from the germline V gene (reference sequence). The length of the CDR3 is 13 residues. CDR3 DNA sequence: TGTGCCAGCAGTTCAACCTCAAGGAATGAGCAGTTCTTC. Translating it yields CASSSTSRNEQFF.

This clonotype was found once. This chain uses TRBV7-2 with TRBJ2-3, with TRBD2 identical over 14 bases. This CDR3 is built from 18 residues. Trimming cost V 2 bases and J 6 bases; bases outside gene matches: 10. Germline CDR1 SGHTA, CDR2 FQGNSA. CDR3 residues: CASSLFGLAGGNEDTQYF. Written as DNA, the CDR3 is TGTGCCAGCAGCTTATTTGGACTAGCGGGGGGTAATGAGGATACGCAGTATTTT.

This clonotype is categorized as medium-sized. The V call is TRBV6-1, the J call TRBJ2-1; D is undetermined. The DNA end is a closer match to TRBJ2-7, so the J assignment may be wrong. The CDR3 sequence is 10 residues long. The germline CDR1 and CDR2 sequences are MNHNS and SASEGT. CDR3 loop: CASNAYEQYF. CDR3 in DNA: TGTGCCAGCAACGCCTACGAGCAGTACTTC.

This clonotype was picked up many times. The chain is built from TRBV27 and TRBJ2-3; 8 positions match TRBD2. The germline gives CDR1 MNHEY, CDR2 SMNVEV (reference sequence). Trimming removed 7 bases from V and 2 bases from J; junction bases left unmatched: 8. This CDR3 comprises 15 residues. The CDR3 loop reads CASTFRLAHTDTQYF. The CDR3 DNA reads as TGTGCCAGCACCTTTAGACTAGCGCACACAGATACGCAGTATTTT.

This clonotype has just a few counts. This chain connects TRBV12-3 or TRBV12-4 to TRBJ2-1; no clear D. This CDR3 comprises 11 residues. The V and J ends lost 3 bases and 14 bases respectively, with 11 bases between them. DNA of the CDR3: TGTGCCAGCAGTTTTGCCACCCGAAAGTTCTTC. This sequence encodes CASSFATRKFF.

In its sample, this clonotype was seen many times. One junction end disagrees with the germline gene, perhaps due to a read error. The J gene is TRBJ2-5, the V gene TRBV10-3; 7 nucleotides match TRBD2. CDR1 and CDR2 (germline): ENHRY, SYGVKD. This CDR3 contains 13 residues. The CDR3 here is CAIRVAGQETQYF. Here the CDR3 DNA reads TGTGCTATCAGGGTAGCGGGCCAAGAGACCCAGTACTTC.

This clonotype has only a few counts. The chain uses TRBV3-1 and TRBJ2-1, with TRBD2 identical over 7 bases. The CDR3 has 12 residues. CDR1 is LGHDT and CDR2 is YNNKEL in the germline V gene (reference sequence). V gave up 4 bases and J gave up 6 bases; unmatched junction bases: 0. Here the CDR3 reads CASSRLANEQFF. CDR3 DNA sequence: TGTGCCAGCAGCCGACTAGCCAATGAGCAGTTCTTC.

This clonotype has at least ten counts. The V gene is TRBV6-1, the J gene TRBJ2-5; D is undetermined. This CDR3 has 15 residues. V was pared by 0 bases and J by 5 bases, with 13 bases between. Germline CDR1 reads MNHNS; CDR2 reads SASEGT. CDR3 in amino acids: CASSEAPRSVETQYF. CDR3 nucleotides: TGTGCCAGCAGTGAAGCCCCGCGGTCAGTCGAGACCCAGTACTTC.

The chain combines TRBV10-3 with TRBJ2-3; weak D call: TRBD1 (6 bases). The end of the DNA fits TRBJ2-1 better, so the J call may be wrong. Per germline, CDR1 ENHRY and CDR2 SYGVKD. There are 14 residues in the CDR3. CDR3 in DNA: TGTCCCAGCAGTGAGGCTACAGGGATCGGTGCGCAGTTCTTC. Translated, it gives CPSSEATGIGAQFF.

J is TRBJ2-1 and V is TRBV6-5, with 8 bases matching TRBD2. The end of the DNA is better explained by TRBJ2-7, so the J call may be wrong. The CDR3 contains 15 residues. Germline CDR1 and CDR2: MNHEY and SVGAGI. The CDR3 spells CASSYRVAGRYEQYF. The DNA of the CDR3 is TGTGCCAGCAGTTACAGGGTAGCGGGACGCTACGAGCAGTACTTC.

This clonotype occurred a few times. The chain couples TRBV6-1 to TRBJ2-3, with 8 bases matching TRBD2. The V segment lost 6 bases and the J segment 1 base; nucleotides outside the gene matches: 15. This CDR3 contains 18 residues. Germline loops: CDR1 MNHNS, CDR2 SASEGT. The chain's CDR3 is CASSEAGGGRPGTDTQYF. Here the CDR3 DNA reads TGTGCCAGCAGCGAGGCGGGCGGGGGGAGGCCAGGCACAGATACGCAGTATTTT.

This clonotype was counted a single time. This chain joins TRBV6-1 and TRBJ2-1; 7 positions agree with TRBD2. The last part of the DNA fits TRBJ2-5 better; the J call may be wrong. Per the germline V gene, CDR1 is MNHNS and CDR2 is SASEGT. CDR3 size: 15 residues. Written as DNA, the CDR3 is TGTGCCAGCAGGACCGGGGGGTCGGAGACGGAGACCCAGTACTTC. Its protein is CASRTGGSETETQYF.